The clone carrying this T cell receptor (beta chain) was observed a handful of times. Its matching antigen is unknown. This sample was taken from a study of identical twins. Regarding the study as a whole: Diverse VJ usage suggested most zero-insertion clonotypes were not invariant T cells.

The CDR3 spans 15 residues. V lost 3 bases, J lost 3 bases, and 15 bases lay in between. TCRdb recomputed calls from the 5' RACE reads with MiXCR, one row per CDR3 protein. The sample yields roughly 690,000 distinct CDR3 sequences, 20% to 25% seen once. These data were likewise used in another study, on T cells expressing NK-cell markers.

The material sequenced was PBMCs. This chain links TRBV12-3 or TRBV12-4 with TRBJ2-7; D not resolved. The receptor was isolated from a woman aged 18 to 35 in good health. The CDR3 DNA reads as TGTGCCAGCAGTTTGTATCGGAGTGGTAACTACGAGCAGTACTTC. Translated: CASSLYRSGNYEQYF.